The sequence of this T cell receptor (beta chain) was determined in a study of shared clonotypes between healthy human individuals. Overall study findings and caveats: Naive subsets generally exceeded memory subsets in estimated richness. It was only blood that was sampled, and tissue repertoires likely differ.

Of note for this clone: The antigen remains undetermined.

Only in-frame clones appear in the TCRdb table, and some are missing; sequencing was by immunoSEQ multiplex PCR. Among about 960,000 clones listed, about three quarters were seen once. CDR3 size: 17 residues. Germline-derived CDR1 and CDR2 are LGHNA and YNFKEQ. Trimming pared 3 bases from V and 1 base from J, leaving 15 bases between. This rearrangement joins TRBV4-2 to TRBJ2-2; tentative D call: TRBD1 (6 bases). The origin of this receptor is a man aged 18-30 years in good health. Material for sequencing was memory CD4+ T cells sorted from blood. Subset of the sample: CD45RA-negative fraction. CDR3 in DNA: TGTGCCAGCAGCCACGTCAGGGGCCAGATGAACACCGGGGAGCTGTTTTTT. Protein: CASSHVRGQMNTGELFF.